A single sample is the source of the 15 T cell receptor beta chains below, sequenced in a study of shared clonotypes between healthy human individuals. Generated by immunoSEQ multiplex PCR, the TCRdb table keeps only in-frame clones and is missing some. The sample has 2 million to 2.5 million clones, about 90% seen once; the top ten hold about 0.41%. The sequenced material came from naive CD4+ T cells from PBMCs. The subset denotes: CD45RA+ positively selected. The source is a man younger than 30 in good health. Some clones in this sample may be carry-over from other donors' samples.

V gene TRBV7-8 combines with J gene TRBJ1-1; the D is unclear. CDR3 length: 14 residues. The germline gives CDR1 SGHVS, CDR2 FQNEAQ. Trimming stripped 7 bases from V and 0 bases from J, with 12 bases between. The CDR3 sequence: CASIQTQVNTEAFF. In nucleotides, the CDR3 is TGTGCCAGCATCCAGACCCAGGTGAACACTGAAGCTTTCTTT.

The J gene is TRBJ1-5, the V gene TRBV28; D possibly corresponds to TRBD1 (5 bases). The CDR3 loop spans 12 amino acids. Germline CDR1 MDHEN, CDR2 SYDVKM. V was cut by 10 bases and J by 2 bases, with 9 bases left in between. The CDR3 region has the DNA TGTGCCATCCGACAGCGCAATCAGCCCCAGCATTTT. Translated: CAIRQRNQPQHF.

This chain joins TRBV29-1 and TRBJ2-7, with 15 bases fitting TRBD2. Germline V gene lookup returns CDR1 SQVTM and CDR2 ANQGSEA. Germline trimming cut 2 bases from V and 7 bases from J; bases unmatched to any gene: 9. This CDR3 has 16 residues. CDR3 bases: TGCAGCGTTGAAACGCCCGGACTAGCGGGAGGGGGGGAGCAGTACTTC. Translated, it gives CSVETPGLAGGGEQYF.

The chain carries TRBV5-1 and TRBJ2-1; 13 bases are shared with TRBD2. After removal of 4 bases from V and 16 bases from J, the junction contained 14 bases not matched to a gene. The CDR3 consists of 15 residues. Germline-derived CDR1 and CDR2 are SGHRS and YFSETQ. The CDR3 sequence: CASSTSGTSGEDDFF. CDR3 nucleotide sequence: TGCGCCAGCAGCACCTCCGGGACTAGCGGGGAGGACGATTTCTTC. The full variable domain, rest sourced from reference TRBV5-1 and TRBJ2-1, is KAGVTQTPRYLIKTRGQQVTLSCSPISGHRSVSWYQQTPGQGLQFLFEYFSETQRNKGNFPGRFSGRQFSNSRSEMNVSTLELGDSALYLCASSTSGTSGEDDFFGPGTRLTVL.

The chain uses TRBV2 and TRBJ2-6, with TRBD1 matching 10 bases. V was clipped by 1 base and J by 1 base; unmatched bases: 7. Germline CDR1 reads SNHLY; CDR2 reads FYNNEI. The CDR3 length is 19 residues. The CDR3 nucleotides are TGTGCCAGCAGTGAAGGCTACGGGACAGGGGAATCTGGGGCCAACGTCCTGACTTTC. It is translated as CASSEGYGTGESGANVLTF.

The CDR3: CASSRVVRGPEAFF. The CDR3 DNA reads TGTGCCAGCAGCCGCGTTGTCAGGGGACCCGAAGCTTTCTTT. The chain links TRBV28 to TRBJ1-1; D might be TRBD1 (6 bases). CDR3 length: 14 amino acids. Trimming removed 6 bases at V and 8 bases at J, with 19 bases between. Germline lookup yields CDR1 MDHEN and CDR2 SYDVKM.

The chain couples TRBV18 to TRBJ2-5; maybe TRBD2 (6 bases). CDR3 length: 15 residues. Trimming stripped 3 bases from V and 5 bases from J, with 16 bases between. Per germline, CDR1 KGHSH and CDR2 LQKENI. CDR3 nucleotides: TGTGCCAGCTCACCCGCGGCTAGCGTTCGGGAGACCCAGTACTTC. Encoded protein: CASSPAASVRETQYF.

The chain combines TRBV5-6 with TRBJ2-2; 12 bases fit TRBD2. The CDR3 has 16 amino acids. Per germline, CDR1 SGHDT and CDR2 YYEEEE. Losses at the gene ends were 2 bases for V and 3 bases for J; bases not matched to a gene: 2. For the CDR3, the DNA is TGTGCCAGCAGCTTACTAGCGGGAGGCGACACCGGGGAGCTGTTTTTT. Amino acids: CASSLLAGGDTGELFF.

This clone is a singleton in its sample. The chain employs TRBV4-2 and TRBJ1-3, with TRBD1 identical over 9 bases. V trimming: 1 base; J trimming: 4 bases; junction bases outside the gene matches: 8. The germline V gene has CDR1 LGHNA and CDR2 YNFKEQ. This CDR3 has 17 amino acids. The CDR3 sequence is CASSQVPNTGGGNTIYF. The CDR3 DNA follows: TGTGCCAGCAGCCAAGTTCCAAACACAGGGGGCGGAAACACCATATATTTT.

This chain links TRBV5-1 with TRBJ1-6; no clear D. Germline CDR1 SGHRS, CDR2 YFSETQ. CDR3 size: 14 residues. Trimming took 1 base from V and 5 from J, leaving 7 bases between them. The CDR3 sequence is CASSLRQDNSPLHF. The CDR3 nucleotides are TGCGCCAGCAGCTTGAGGCAGGATAATTCACCCCTCCACTTT.

CDR3 DNA sequence: TGTGCCAGCTCACCGTGGCAGGGGCACAATGAGCAGTTCTTC. Translated, it gives CASSPWQGHNEQFF. This rearrangement joins TRBV18 to TRBJ2-1; a weak D match, TRBD1 (6 bases). Looked up from germline, CDR1 is KGHSH and CDR2 is LQKENI. The V and J ends lost 3 bases and 5 bases respectively, with 11 bases between them. The CDR3 is 14 residues long.

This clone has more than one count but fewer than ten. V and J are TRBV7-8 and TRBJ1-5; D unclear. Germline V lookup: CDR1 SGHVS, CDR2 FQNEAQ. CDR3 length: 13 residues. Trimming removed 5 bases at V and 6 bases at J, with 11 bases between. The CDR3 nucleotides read TGTGCCAGCAGCACAGACCGCGGTCAGCCCCAGCATTTT. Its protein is CASSTDRGQPQHF.

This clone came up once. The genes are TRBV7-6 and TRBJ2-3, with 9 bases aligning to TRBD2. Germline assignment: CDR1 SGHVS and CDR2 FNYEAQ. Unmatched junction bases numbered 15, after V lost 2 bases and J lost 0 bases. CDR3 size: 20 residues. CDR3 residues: CASSLRAGGPPTSSTDTQYF. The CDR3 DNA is TGTGCCAGCAGCTTAAGGGCGGGAGGGCCCCCCACCTCTAGCACAGATACGCAGTATTTT.

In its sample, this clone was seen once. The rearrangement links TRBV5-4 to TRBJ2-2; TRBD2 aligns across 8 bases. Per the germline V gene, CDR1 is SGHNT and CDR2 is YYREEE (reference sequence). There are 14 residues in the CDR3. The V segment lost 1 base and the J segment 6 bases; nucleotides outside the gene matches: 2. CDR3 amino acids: CASSLRLASGELFF. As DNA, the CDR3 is TGTGCCAGCAGCTTGCGACTAGCGTCCGGGGAGCTGTTTTTT.

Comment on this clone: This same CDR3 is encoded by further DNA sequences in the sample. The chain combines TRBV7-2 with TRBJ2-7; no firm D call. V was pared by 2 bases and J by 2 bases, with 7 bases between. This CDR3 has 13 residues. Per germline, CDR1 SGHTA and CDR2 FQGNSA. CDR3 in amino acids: CASSLSPTYEQYF. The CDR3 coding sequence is TGTGCCAGCAGCTTATCTCCGACCTACGAGCAGTACTTC.